This T cell receptor beta chain is drawn from a study of Ad26.COV2.S vaccination and SARS-CoV-2 variants. About the research overall: Each vaccinee took Ad26.COV2.S intramuscularly, once or twice 56 days apart.

The treatment here: 15 to 20 received Ad26.COV2.S at low or high dose, single or two shots; a few received placebo; per-sample allocation not given. Samples were taken on day 63 after the first vaccine or placebo injection. Study-wide findings and caveats: Spike-specific TCR breadth in vaccine recipients exceeded that seen in placebo recipients.

The table came from immunoSEQ multiplex PCR; TCRdb's copy has only in-frame clones and leaves some out. This sample has some 520,000 clones, with 87% found just once. In germline, CDR1 is WNHNN, CDR2 SYGVQD (reference sequence). This CDR3 is built from 15 residues. Trimming at V came to 6 bases and at J to 6 bases, leaving 10 bases not matched to a gene. Only one count was recorded for this clone. Antigen unknown. This chain links TRBV10-1 with TRBJ2-1; 8 bases agree with TRBD2. The TCR comes from a person aged 18 to 65 who received the Ad26.COV2.S COVID-19 vaccine or a placebo. The sequences come from peripheral blood, collected in a trial of Ad26.COV2.S vaccine versus placebo. CDR3 sequence: CASSVAGRTCNEQFF. The CDR3 DNA reads TGCGCCAGCAGCGTAGCGGGGCGAACATGCAATGAGCAGTTCTTC.